The clone carrying this TCR beta chain was recorded a few times. The target antigen is unknown. The data stem from a study of blood T cells in healthy people across ages. Study context: There was about one barcoded beta molecule captured by template switching per two T cells. Study-wide points: It was held that diversity estimates obtained from one million T cells represented underestimates. A roughly linear fall in TCR beta diversity per million T cells was seen with increasing age.

Then a second PCR, running about 7 to 11 cycles, was carried out with a sample-barcoded 5' primer and a J-beta primer mix. TCRdb re-called the 5' RACE reads through MiXCR, storing one row per CDR3 protein. Among about 680,000 distinct CDR3 sequences listed, over 45% were seen once. Germline loops: CDR1 LNHNV, CDR2 YYDKDF (reference sequence). CDR3 length: 14 amino acids. Trimming removed 3 bases at V and 5 bases at J, with 11 bases between. Specimen: blood. The chain recombines TRBV15 with TRBJ2-1, with D hard to call. The sequence came from a woman aged 55-70 years in good health. The CDR3 is CATSRGSSHNEQFF. The CDR3 bases are TGTGCCACCAGCAGGGGCTCTTCCCACAATGAGCAGTTCTTC.